Included here is one TCR beta chain sequence, with context. The target antigen is unknown. The data were taken from a study of T cell repertoires in cytomegalovirus infection. Study background: As its CMV epitopes, the study selected recently identified HLA-C-restricted and well-studied HLA-B-restricted targets. Matching HLA type, along with CMV infection, was indicated by public TCR beta signatures. Findings of the study overall: Identification of carriers of CMV plus the relevant HLA was performed using cumulative public TCR beta family frequency.

There are 16 residues in the CDR3. With 1 base removed from V and 2 bases from J, the gap between germline ends came to 15 bases. CDR1 is SGHVS and CDR2 is FQNEAQ in the germline V gene. MiXCR was run by TCRdb on the reads, yielding one entry per CDR3 protein. In the table there are 600,000 to 700,000 distinct CDR3 sequences, roughly 30% of which are singletons. The source was cultured PBMCs, collected from culture after CMV antigen stimulation. The receptor was derived from a human donor in good health (CMV status not recorded). Some clones in this sample may be carry-over from other donors' samples. The rearrangement links TRBV7-8 to TRBJ2-7; D possibly uses TRBD1 or TRBD2 (5 bases each). The CDR3 coding sequence is TGTGCCAGCAGCTTAGGATTTGGGGGAGCCGCCTACGAGCAGTACTTC. Amino acids: CASSLGFGGAAYEQYF.